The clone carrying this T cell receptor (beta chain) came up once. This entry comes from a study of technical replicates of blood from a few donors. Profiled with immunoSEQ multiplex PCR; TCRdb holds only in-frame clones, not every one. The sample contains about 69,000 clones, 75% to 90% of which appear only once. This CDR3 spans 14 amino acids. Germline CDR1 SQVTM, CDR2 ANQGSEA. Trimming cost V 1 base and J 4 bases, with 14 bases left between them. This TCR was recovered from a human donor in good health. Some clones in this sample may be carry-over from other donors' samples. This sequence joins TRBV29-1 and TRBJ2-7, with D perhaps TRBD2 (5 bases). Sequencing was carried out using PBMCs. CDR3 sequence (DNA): TGCAGCGTTGAAGGGGTGAGGGTTCCATACGAGCAGTACTTC. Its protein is CSVEGVRVPYEQYF.